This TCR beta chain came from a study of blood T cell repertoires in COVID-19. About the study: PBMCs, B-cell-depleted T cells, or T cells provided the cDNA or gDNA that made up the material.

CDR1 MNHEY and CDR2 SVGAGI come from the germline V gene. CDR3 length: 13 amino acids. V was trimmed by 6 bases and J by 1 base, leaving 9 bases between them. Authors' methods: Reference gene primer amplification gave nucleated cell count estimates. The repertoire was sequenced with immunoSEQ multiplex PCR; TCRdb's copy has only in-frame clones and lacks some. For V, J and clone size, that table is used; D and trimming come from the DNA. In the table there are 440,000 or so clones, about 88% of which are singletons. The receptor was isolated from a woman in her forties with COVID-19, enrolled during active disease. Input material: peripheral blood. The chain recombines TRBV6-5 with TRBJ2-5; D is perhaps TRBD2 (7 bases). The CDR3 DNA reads TGTGCCAGCAGCGGGGGGCTCCAAGAGACCCAGTACTTC. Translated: CASSGGLQETQYF.